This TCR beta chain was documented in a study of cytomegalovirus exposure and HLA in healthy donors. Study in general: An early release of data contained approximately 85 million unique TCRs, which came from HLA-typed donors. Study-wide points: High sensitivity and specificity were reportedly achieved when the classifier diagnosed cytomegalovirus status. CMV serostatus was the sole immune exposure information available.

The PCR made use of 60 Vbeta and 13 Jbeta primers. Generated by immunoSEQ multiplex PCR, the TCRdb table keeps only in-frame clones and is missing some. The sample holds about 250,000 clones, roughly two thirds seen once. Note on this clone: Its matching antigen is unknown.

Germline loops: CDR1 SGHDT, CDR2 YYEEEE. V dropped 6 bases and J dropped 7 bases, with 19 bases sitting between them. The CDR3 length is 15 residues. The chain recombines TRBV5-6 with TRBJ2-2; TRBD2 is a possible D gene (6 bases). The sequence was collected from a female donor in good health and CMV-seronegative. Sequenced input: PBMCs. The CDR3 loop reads CASIPRRAGGGELFF. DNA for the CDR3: TGTGCCAGCATCCCGCGGAGGGCTGGTGGCGGGGAGCTGTTTTTT.